One sample yielded the 26 T cell receptor beta chains listed below, sequenced in a study of blood T cell repertoires in COVID-19. The repertoire was sequenced with immunoSEQ multiplex PCR; TCRdb's copy has only in-frame clones and lacks some. The data hold 240,000 or so clones, with about four fifths observed a single time. Sample: peripheral blood. These receptors came from a man aged 25-45 years who had recovered from COVID-19.

The CDR3 loop reads CASSEGTGGSYGYTF. DNA of the CDR3: TGTGCCAGCAGCGAGGGGACAGGGGGCAGCTATGGCTACACCTTC. The rearrangement joins TRBV7-2 to TRBJ1-2; 12 positions agree with TRBD1. The CDR3 sequence is 15 residues long. The V segment lost 5 bases and the J segment 4 bases; nucleotides outside the gene matches: 5. Germline V gene data show CDR1 as SGHTA and CDR2 as FQGNSA.

The rearrangement joins TRBV28 to TRBJ2-4; D might be TRBD1 (5 bases). This CDR3 contains 11 residues. CDR1 is MDHEN and CDR2 is SYDVKM in the germline V gene. Trimming cost V 7 bases and J 8 bases, with 9 bases left between them. The CDR3 reads CASNEGDIQYF. CDR3 in DNA: TGTGCCAGCAACGAAGGGGACATTCAGTACTTC.

This chain links TRBV7-2 with TRBJ2-2, with a possible D match to TRBD2 (6 bases). Trimming took off 4 bases at V and 5 bases at J, with 14 bases between the two ends. The germline V gene has CDR1 SGHTA and CDR2 FQGNSA. CDR3 length: 15 amino acids. The CDR3 sequence is CASSSSYGGTGELFF. In nucleotides, the CDR3 is TGTGCCAGCAGCTCCTCCTATGGAGGGACCGGGGAGCTGTTTTTT.

The chain recombines TRBV5-4 with TRBJ1-2; D possibly corresponds to TRBD1 (6 bases). Between the trimmed V and J ends, which lost 0 bases and 4 bases, there was a span of 10 bases. Per the germline V gene, CDR1 is SGHNT and CDR2 is YYREEE (reference sequence). The CDR3 runs 14 residues. The DNA of the CDR3 is TGTGCCAGCAGCTTGGCAGGGGTAATCTATGGCTACACCTTC. It codes for CASSLAGVIYGYTF.

The chain employs TRBV18 and TRBJ2-3; D is possibly TRBD1 (6 bases). The CDR3 is made up of 16 amino acids. Germline V gives CDR1 KGHSH, CDR2 LQKENI. Trimming pared 2 bases from V and 1 base from J, leaving 13 bases between. CDR3 residues: CASSPGRAGGTDTQYF. CDR3 DNA sequence: TGTGCCAGCTCACCAGGTCGGGCAGGGGGCACAGATACGCAGTATTTT.

The rearrangement uses TRBV27 and TRBJ2-3; D gene unclear. Germline assignment: CDR1 MNHEY and CDR2 SMNVEV (reference sequence). This CDR3 is built from 16 residues. V gave up 3 bases and J gave up 2 bases, with 15 bases separating them. CDR3 in amino acids: CASSFSPRPNTDTQYF. DNA for the CDR3: TGTGCCAGCAGTTTTTCGCCTAGACCAAACACAGATACGCAGTATTTT.

The rearrangement joins TRBV9 to TRBJ2-1; TRBD1 is a possible D gene (5 bases). V was pared by 0 bases and J by 3 bases, with 7 bases between. This CDR3 has 14 amino acids. Germline-derived CDR1 and CDR2 are SGDLS and YYNGEE. CDR3: CASSVAGIYNEQFF. The DNA of the CDR3 is TGTGCCAGCAGCGTAGCAGGGATCTACAATGAGCAGTTCTTC.

The chain couples TRBV5-1 to TRBJ2-5; weak D call: TRBD2 (5 bases). The germline gives CDR1 SGHRS, CDR2 YFSETQ. The CDR3 spans 16 residues. Trimming took 1 base from V and 2 from J, leaving 15 bases between them. The CDR3: CASSLSGVEGQETQYF. The CDR3 DNA reads as TGCGCCAGCAGCTTGTCCGGGGTAGAAGGACAAGAGACCCAGTACTTC.

In its sample, this clone was seen many times. The rearrangement uses TRBV6-6 and TRBJ2-7, with D unresolved. The CDR3 totals 13 residues. In germline, CDR1 is MNHNY, CDR2 SVGAGI (reference sequence). The V and J ends lost 6 bases and 0 bases respectively, with 9 bases between them. The CDR3 spells CASSPSSSYEQYF. CDR3 nucleotide sequence: TGTGCCAGCAGCCCTTCCAGCTCCTACGAGCAGTACTTC.

CDR3 DNA sequence: TGTGCCAGCTCACCAAATGATCAGGAGGGCACTGAAGCTTTCTTT. It specifies CASSPNDQEGTEAFF. The V gene is TRBV18, the J gene TRBJ1-1, with D unresolved. The CDR3 covers 15 residues. Trimming took 2 bases from V and 4 from J, leaving 14 bases between them. Germline V CDR1 and CDR2: KGHSH, LQKENI.

V is TRBV7-8 and J is TRBJ2-5; D gene uncertain. The CDR3 runs to 14 residues. Germline CDR1 reads SGHVS; CDR2 reads FQNEAQ. V dropped 1 base and J dropped 9 bases, with 15 bases sitting between them. Written as DNA, the CDR3 is TGTGCCAGCAGCTTAGGACGGCAGGAATTATCCCAGTACTTC. This sequence encodes CASSLGRQELSQYF.

This rearrangement joins TRBV24-1 to TRBJ2-5; TRBD1 matches at 8 bases. Per germline, CDR1 KGHDR and CDR2 SFDVKD. The junction had 9 bases not matched to a gene; V was cut back by 9 bases and J by 7 bases. The CDR3 runs 13 residues. CDR3 protein: CATEDRARATQYF. For the CDR3, the DNA is TGTGCCACCGAGGACAGGGCCAGGGCGACCCAGTACTTC.

The chain is built from TRBV6-5 and TRBJ1-1; a weak D match, TRBD1 (6 bases). Trimming took off 6 bases at V and 1 base at J, with 12 bases between the two ends. CDR3 length: 14 amino acids. CDR1 is MNHEY and CDR2 is SVGAGI in the germline V gene. DNA for the CDR3: TGTGCCAGCAGACCGGGGGGGCGGAACACTGAAGCTTTCTTT. Its protein is CASRPGGRNTEAFF.

The chain is built from TRBV4-1 and TRBJ1-2; 9 nucleotides match TRBD1. CDR1 and CDR2 from the germline V gene are MGHRA and YSYEKL. Losses at the gene ends were 1 base for V and 4 bases for J; bases not matched to a gene: 7. The CDR3 extends over 16 amino acids. Here the CDR3 DNA reads TGCGCCAGCAGCCAAGCAAAGGGACAGGGTCCCTATGGCTACACCTTC. Its translation: CASSQAKGQGPYGYTF.

The chain joins TRBV19 to TRBJ1-5, with D possibly TRBD1 on 5 matching bases. The CDR3 length is 14 residues. Germline assignment: CDR1 LNHDA and CDR2 SQIVND (reference sequence). V was trimmed by 7 bases and J by 4 bases, leaving 14 bases between them. The DNA of the CDR3 is TGTGCCAGTACCCCGGGGGAAGATAATCAGCCCCAGCATTTT. Translation: CASTPGEDNQPQHF.

The count of this clone is one. The gene calls are TRBV2 and TRBJ1-5, with 7 bases aligning to TRBD1. V lost 7 bases and J lost 1; bases outside the gene matches: 7. Germline CDR1 reads SNHLY; CDR2 reads FYNNEI. This CDR3 spans 15 amino acids. CDR3 amino acids: CASTASTGSNQPQHF. CDR3 nucleotide sequence: TGTGCCAGCACAGCCTCGACAGGGAGCAATCAGCCCCAGCATTTT.

The V call is TRBV2, the J call TRBJ2-3; TRBD2 aligns across 8 bases. CDR3 length: 14 amino acids. V lost 6 bases to trimming and J lost 4 bases; unmatched junction nucleotides: 6. Germline V lookup: CDR1 SNHLY, CDR2 FYNNEI. The CDR3 spells CASSPAGEADTQYF. The DNA of the CDR3 is TGTGCCAGCAGCCCAGCGGGGGAGGCAGATACGCAGTATTTT.

A few counts support this clone. V usage is TRBV6-5 and J usage is TRBJ1-1, with 7 positions matching TRBD1. The CDR3 has 14 residues. Germline V gives CDR1 MNHEY, CDR2 SVGAGI. V shed 6 bases, J shed 1 base, and the junction held 5 bases outside the gene matches. The CDR3 nucleotides are TGTGCCAGCAGCAACAGGGGTCCGAACACTGAAGCTTTCTTT. It translates to CASSNRGPNTEAFF.

This clone was counted a single time. The chain is built from TRBV12-3 or TRBV12-4 and TRBJ2-3; TRBD2 matches at 9 bases. V gave up 5 bases and J gave up 6 bases; unmatched junction bases: 3. The CDR3 extends over 13 amino acids. The CDR3 region is CASSQRGADTQYF. As DNA, the CDR3 is TGTGCCAGCAGTCAGCGGGGGGCGGATACGCAGTATTTT.

The genes are TRBV10-3 and TRBJ2-3, with 7 positions matching TRBD1. This CDR3 is built from 18 residues. The V gene end was trimmed by 6 bases and the J gene end by 1 base; junction bases not matched to a gene: 16. The germline V gene has CDR1 ENHRY and CDR2 SYGVKD. CDR3 amino acids: CAIRKSTSETGRTDTQYF. For the CDR3, the DNA is TGTGCCATCAGAAAATCGACGTCCGAGACAGGGCGCACAGATACGCAGTATTTT.

There are a few counts of this clone. The rearrangement joins TRBV19 to TRBJ1-6, with 7 bases fitting TRBD1. Germline V gene data show CDR1 as LNHDA and CDR2 as SQIVND (reference sequence). The CDR3 has 16 amino acids. J gave up 9 bases and V 5 bases, and 13 bases lay outside the gene matches. CDR3 loop: CASSSSTRGRGSPLHF. The CDR3, as DNA: TGTGCCAGTAGTTCCTCGACAAGGGGGCGAGGTTCACCCCTCCACTTT.

The chain couples TRBV10-1 to TRBJ2-3; 7 bases are shared with TRBD1. The CDR3 runs 14 residues. Germline trimming cut 4 bases from V and 1 base from J; bases unmatched to any gene: 2. Per the germline V gene, CDR1 is WNHNN and CDR2 is SYGVQD (reference sequence). The CDR3 region has the DNA TGCGCCAGCAGTGGGACAGGCCGCACAGATACGCAGTATTTT. Its protein is CASSGTGRTDTQYF.

The chain joins TRBV4-1 to TRBJ1-4; the D is unclear. The V and J ends lost 1 base and 5 bases respectively, with 11 bases between them. The CDR3 contains 15 residues. Germline-derived CDR1 and CDR2 are MGHRA and YSYEKL. DNA for the CDR3: TGCGCCAGCAGCCAAGTTATGGCCAGGAATGAAAAACTGTTTTTT. Protein: CASSQVMARNEKLFF.

The rearrangement links TRBV11-2 to TRBJ2-3; D unresolved. The length of the CDR3 is 13 residues. The germline V and J ends were trimmed by 5 bases and 4 bases, with 10 bases remaining between them. Germline V gene lookup returns CDR1 SGHAT and CDR2 FQNNGV. CDR3 nucleotide sequence: TGTGCCAGCAGCGGTGCGGTCGCAGATACGCAGTATTTT. It is translated as CASSGAVADTQYF.

The chain is built from TRBV5-1 and TRBJ2-5; a possible D gene is TRBD2 (6 bases). Germline assignment: CDR1 SGHRS and CDR2 YFSETQ. CDR3 length: 14 amino acids. V was shortened by 4 bases and J by 4 bases, with 14 bases between the two germline ends. The CDR3 loop reads CASSPIGGRETQYF. The DNA of the CDR3 is TGCGCCAGCAGCCCCATAGGAGGGCGAGAGACCCAGTACTTC.

J is TRBJ2-2 and V is TRBV3-1 (or the pseudogene TRBV3-2); possible D gene TRBD1, 6 bases. The V gene lost 7 bases and the J gene lost 5 bases, with 11 bases spanning the gap. The CDR3 is 13 residues long. Germline V gives CDR1 LGHDT, CDR2 YNNKEL (reference sequence). The CDR3 region is CASNTGWTGELFF. CDR3 sequence (DNA): TGTGCCAGCAACACAGGGTGGACCGGGGAGCTGTTTTTT.